The 31 T cell receptor beta chains below were found in one sample sequenced in a study of spatial heterogeneity in lung cancer. Study results and caveats: Counts of expanded intratumoral alpha and beta TCRs tracked tumor mutation counts.

Time point here: sample taken at primary tumor resection. These receptors have no known antigen. A single record per CDR3 protein comes from TCRdb applying MiXCR to the 5' RACE reads. The sample carries around 5,100 distinct CDR3 sequences, 4% to 6% recorded once. The sample in question was lung tumor tissue, obtained at surgery. All receptors come from a male donor with early-stage non-small cell lung cancer.

This clonotype was observed many times. This beta chain is an off-target read within a library intended for alpha chains, so its frequency means little. The rearrangement joins TRBV5-1 to TRBJ2-2, with D hard to call. Trimming pared 0 bases from V and 4 bases from J, leaving 4 bases between. The CDR3 covers 13 residues. In germline, CDR1 is SGHRS, CDR2 YFSETQ. The CDR3 DNA is TGCGCCAGCAGCTTGGTAGGCACCGGGGAGCTGTTTTTT. This translates into CASSLVGTGELFF.

This clonotype is labeled as large. Because this beta chain is a stray read in a library intended to capture alpha chains, its abundance should not be given much weight. The gene calls are TRBV15 and TRBJ1-5; no reliable D call. Germline loops: CDR1 LNHNV, CDR2 YYDKDF (reference sequence). Trimming cost V 0 bases and J 6 bases, with 9 bases left between them. This CDR3 is built from 14 residues. This CDR3 is CATSRDNSGQPQHF. CDR3 in DNA: TGTGCCACCAGCAGAGACAACTCAGGTCAGCCCCAGCATTTT.

This clonotype was seen many times. For a library built for alpha chains, this beta chain is a stray read; little rests on its size. This sequence joins TRBV6-1 and TRBJ2-7; 10 bases fit TRBD1. Germline loops: CDR1 MNHNS, CDR2 SASEGT. After removal of 5 bases from V and 3 bases from J, the junction contained 10 bases not matched to a gene. The CDR3 totals 16 residues. As DNA, the CDR3 is TGTGCCAGCAGTCCGGACAGGGGGACCCGCCACTACGAGCAGTACTTC. It is translated as CASSPDRGTRHYEQYF.

This clonotype was detected many times. For a library built for alpha chains, this beta chain is a stray read; little rests on its size. The V and J genes are TRBV6-5 and TRBJ2-1; D remains unclear. The CDR3 is 11 amino acids. With 5 bases removed from V and 8 bases from J, the gap between germline ends came to 7 bases. The V gene's germline CDR1 is MNHEY and CDR2 SVGAGI. The CDR3 coding sequence is TGTGCCAGCAGTAGACAATATGAGCAGTTCTTC. Its protein is CASSRQYEQFF.

Comments on this clonotype: This beta chain appears as a stray read in a library generated for alpha chains; its size is not informative. The chain uses TRBV5-4 and TRBJ2-1; 10 bases map to TRBD2. Germline-derived CDR1 and CDR2 are SGHNT and YYREEE (reference sequence). The V and J ends lost 3 bases and 9 bases, in that order; junction bases with no gene match: 15. This CDR3 is 17 amino acids long. CDR3: CASSSPPTAGGQGEQFF. As DNA, the CDR3 is TGTGCCAGCAGCTCCCCCCCGACAGCGGGGGGGCAGGGTGAGCAGTTCTTC.

This clonotype was seen at least ten times. This beta chain appears as a stray read in a library generated for alpha chains; its size is not informative. The chain uses TRBV12-3 or TRBV12-4 and TRBJ1-4; TRBD1 matches at 7 bases. There are 15 residues in the CDR3. Trimming removed 6 bases from V and 2 bases from J; junction bases left unmatched: 6. Here the CDR3 reads CASRQGGATNEKLFF. CDR3 DNA sequence: TGTGCCAGCAGACAAGGGGGCGCGACTAATGAAAAACTGTTTTTT.

By share, this clonotype ranks as medium-sized. Within a library made for alpha chains, this beta chain is off target, and its count is uninformative. The rearrangement joins TRBV27 to TRBJ1-4; D might be TRBD1 (5 bases). Trimming took off 2 bases at V and 8 bases at J, with 12 bases between the two ends. Germline loops: CDR1 MNHEY, CDR2 SMNVEV (reference sequence). The CDR3 covers 14 residues. The DNA of the CDR3 is TGTGCCAGCAGTTTAAGGCAGGGACGGGAAAAACTGTTTTTT. Amino acids: CASSLRQGREKLFF.

This clonotype is medium-sized. This beta chain is an off-target read within a library intended for alpha chains, so its frequency means little. J is TRBJ1-2 and V is TRBV30, with D possibly matching TRBD1 (5 bases). Per germline, CDR1 GTSNPN and CDR2 SVGIG (reference sequence). There are 13 residues in the CDR3. V shed 2 bases and J shed 1 base, with 8 bases lying between them. The CDR3 loop is CAWSRGDNYGYTF. Written as DNA, the CDR3 is TGTGCCTGGAGTCGGGGGGATAACTATGGCTACACCTTC.

This clonotype was counted at least ten times. This beta chain is a stray sequence in a library constructed for alpha chains; its clone size is not meaningful. The V gene is TRBV29-1, the J gene TRBJ1-2, with unresolved D. CDR3 size: 15 residues. V lost 2 bases and J lost 0, with 13 bases in between. Germline V gene lookup returns CDR1 SQVTM and CDR2 ANQGSEA. The CDR3 loop reads CSVESSGKANYGYTF. The CDR3, as DNA: TGCAGCGTTGAAAGTTCGGGAAAAGCTAACTATGGCTACACCTTC.

A word on this clonotype: A single base separates this from a much larger clone, so it may be a read error. This beta chain is an unintended read in a library built for alpha chains; its size means little. The chain is built from TRBV20-1 and TRBJ2-5; D not resolved. Germline V lookup: CDR1 DFQATT, CDR2 SNEGSKA (reference sequence). The CDR3 is 13 amino acids. Written as DNA, the CDR3 is TGCAGTGCTAGAGATCCCTTTAAAGAGACCCAGTGCTTC. Translating it yields CSARDPFKETQCF.

This clonotype was seen at least ten times. Since it is a stray read in a library aimed at alpha chains, this beta chain has a size that is not meaningful. V is TRBV7-9 and J is TRBJ2-3, with unresolved D. This CDR3 is 16 amino acids long. CDR1 is SEHNR and CDR2 is FQNEAQ in the germline V gene (reference sequence). Trimming took off 4 bases at V and 2 bases at J, with 16 bases between the two ends. In DNA form, the CDR3 reads TGTGCCAGCAGCTCCAGTTGGGAAAGGATCACAGATACGCAGTATTTT. Protein sequence: CASSSSWERITDTQYF. The variable domain in full, with the rest retrieved from reference TRBV7-9 and TRBJ2-3, is DTGVSQNPRHKITKRGQNVTFRCDPISEHNRLYWYRQTLGQGPEFLTYFQNEAQLEKSRLLSDRFSAERPKGSFSTLEIQRTEQGDSAMYLCASSSSWERITDTQYFGPGTRLTVL.

The sample holds many counts of this clonotype. The library was built for alpha chains, so this beta chain is an off-target read and its size means little. This chain joins TRBV7-8 and TRBJ2-5; the D gene is possibly TRBD1 (6 bases). This CDR3 has 14 amino acids. Per germline, CDR1 SGHVS and CDR2 FQNEAQ. The ends were cut back, 0 bases at V and 2 bases at J, with 7 bases in the middle. The CDR3 DNA reads TGTGCCAGCAGCTTAGCGGACAGACAAGAGACCCAGTACTTC. Translated, it gives CASSLADRQETQYF. Filled out from reference TRBV7-8 and TRBJ2-5, the complete variable domain reads GAGVSQSPRYKVAKRGQDVALRCDPISGHVSLFWYQQALGQGPEFLTYFQNEAQLDKSGLPSDRFFAERPEGSVSTLKIQRTQQEDSAVYLCASSLADRQETQYFGPGTRLLVL.

As for this clonotype: Because the library targeted alpha chains, this beta chain is an off-target read whose size means little. The V and J genes are TRBV21-1 and TRBJ1-5. TRBV21-1 is described as a pseudogene. The CDR3 runs 15 residues. In DNA, the CDR3 is TGTGCCAGCAACAAAGGGGCAGGTATCGATCGGCCCCAGCATTTT. It is translated as CASNKGAGIDRPQHF.

There are a few counts of this clonotype. This beta chain came through as a stray read in a library set up for alpha chains, and its size says little. The chain joins TRBV7-8 to TRBJ1-2; no clear D gene. V was cut by 1 base and J by 5 bases, with 17 bases left in between. There are 16 residues in the CDR3. CDR1 SGHVS and CDR2 FQNEAQ come from the germline V gene. In DNA, the CDR3 is TGTGCCAGCAGCTTAGTACTTTTACAGCCAACTTATGGCTACACCTTC. The encoded protein is CASSLVLLQPTYGYTF. The whole variable domain, remainder taken from reference TRBV7-8 and TRBJ1-2, is GAGVSQSPRYKVAKRGQDVALRCDPISGHVSLFWYQQALGQGPEFLTYFQNEAQLDKSGLPSDRFFAERPEGSVSTLKIQRTQQEDSAVYLCASSLVLLQPTYGYTFGSGTRLTVV.

Ten or more counts support this clonotype. This beta chain slipped into a library made for alpha chains as a stray read, so its size is not meaningful. V gene TRBV28 combines with J gene TRBJ2-3, with a tentative D call TRBD1 (6 bases). This CDR3 contains 16 residues. V gave up 3 bases and J gave up 1 base, with 14 bases separating them. Germline V gene sequence: CDR1 MDHEN, CDR2 SYDVKM. The CDR3 DNA reads TGTGCCAGCAGTTTCCCCAGGGGCAGGGGCACAGATACGCAGTATTTT. Translated: CASSFPRGRGTDTQYF.

A word on this clonotype: A much larger clone is a single base away; this may be a read error. A library made for alpha chains picked up this beta chain off target, so its size means little. The rearrangement uses TRBV5-8 and TRBJ2-1; D is perhaps TRBD1 or TRBD2 (6 bases each). The CDR3 runs 15 residues. V shed 5 bases and J shed 3 bases, with 15 bases lying between them. Per the germline V gene, CDR1 is SGHTS and CDR2 is YDEGEE. CDR3 amino acids: CASRGGRGIYNEQFF. In DNA, the CDR3 is TGTGCCAGCAGGGGAGGCAGGGGAATCTACAATGAGCAGTTCTTC.

This clonotype counts as medium-sized (0.01 to 0.1%). The library was prepared for alpha chains; this beta chain is a stray read, so its frequency means little. The rearrangement joins TRBV5-5 to TRBJ2-1; 10 bases are shared with TRBD2. With 0 bases clipped from V and 6 bases from J, the junction kept 3 bases outside the gene matches. This CDR3 is 15 amino acids long. Germline V lookup: CDR1 SGHKS, CDR2 YYEKEE (reference sequence). CDR3 coding DNA: TGTGCCAGCAGCTTGGCACTAGCGGGAATCAATGAGCAGTTCTTC. Amino acid sequence: CASSLALAGINEQFF.

This clonotype is deemed medium-sized (0.01 to 0.1%). Being off target in a library aimed at alpha chains, this beta chain has a size of little meaning. The chain joins TRBV19 to TRBJ1-1, with TRBD1 as a possible D gene (5 bases). Germline V gene lookup returns CDR1 LNHDA and CDR2 SQIVND (reference sequence). The CDR3 extends over 15 amino acids. Trimming stripped 1 base from V and 3 bases from J, with 12 bases between. The CDR3 loop is CASSIAGTGYTEAFF. The CDR3 DNA is TGTGCCAGTAGTATAGCCGGGACGGGATACACTGAAGCTTTCTTT.

This clonotype rates as large. This beta chain slipped into a library made for alpha chains as a stray read, so its size is not meaningful. The chain couples TRBV4-1 to TRBJ1-2, with D possibly TRBD1 on 5 matching bases. CDR1 and CDR2 from the germline V gene are MGHRA and YSYEKL. Trimming took off 3 bases at V and 4 bases at J, with 18 bases between the two ends. This CDR3 region has 16 residues. The CDR3 nucleotides are TGCGCCAGCAGCCAGGGGCTTAAAAGACTTAGCTATGGCTACACCTTC. Encoded protein: CASSQGLKRLSYGYTF.

The table lists this clonotype with many counts. With the library built for alpha chains, this beta chain is off target and its frequency is not meaningful. The chain has TRBV10-3 and TRBJ1-5; no clear D. Germline CDR1 reads ENHRY; CDR2 reads SYGVKD. Trimming removed 0 bases from V and 4 bases from J, with 1 base in between. The CDR3 has 12 residues. The CDR3 is CAISESNQPQHF. The CDR3 DNA reads TGTGCCATCAGTGAGTCGAATCAGCCCCAGCATTTT.

For this clonotype: The library was prepared for alpha chains; this beta chain is a stray read, so its frequency means little. The V and J genes are TRBV7-6 and TRBJ2-7; D unclear. The CDR3 is made up of 12 amino acids. The V gene lost 8 bases and the J gene lost 4 bases, with 12 bases spanning the gap. The germline V gene encodes CDR1 SGHVS and CDR2 FNYEAQ. Written as DNA, the CDR3 is TGTGCCAGCTTAGGACCAAATTACGAGCAGTACTTC. Encoded protein: CASLGPNYEQYF. The full variable domain, completed using reference TRBV7-6 and TRBJ2-7, is GAGVSQSPRYKVTKRGQDVALRCDPISGHVSLYWYRQALGQGPEFLTYFNYEAQQDKSGLPNDRFSAERPEGSISTLTIQRTEQRDSAMYRCASLGPNYEQYFGPGTRLTVT.

This clonotype was observed at least ten times. The size of this beta chain means little, since it is a stray read in a library made for alpha chains. V gene TRBV18 combines with J gene TRBJ1-4; 9 bases line up with TRBD1. Trimming removed 8 bases from V and 0 bases from J; junction bases left unmatched: 4. Germline loops: CDR1 KGHSH, CDR2 LQKENI. The CDR3 has 15 amino acids. CDR3 in DNA: TGTGCCAGCACGGGACAGGGCGCAACTAATGAAAAACTGTTTTTT. Its translation: CASTGQGATNEKLFF.

This clonotype is deemed medium-sized (0.01 to 0.1%). The library was designed around alpha chains, so this beta chain is a stray read whose abundance carries little weight. The chain couples TRBV15 to TRBJ2-2, with D possibly TRBD1 on 5 matching bases. Germline V gene data show CDR1 as LNHNV and CDR2 as YYDKDF (reference sequence). The CDR3 length is 14 residues. V lost 0 bases, J lost 9 bases, and 11 bases lay in between. The CDR3 DNA sequence: TGTGCCACCAGCAGAGAACTTCGGACAAGGGAGCTGTTTTTT. The encoded protein is CATSRELRTRELFF.

This clonotype was counted a few times. Found in a library prepared for alpha chains, this beta chain is an off-target read, and its abundance has little meaning. V is TRBV7-3 and J is TRBJ2-7, with 9 bases aligning to TRBD2. The CDR3 runs to 14 residues. V trimming: 5 bases; J trimming: 2 bases; junction bases outside the gene matches: 4. Germline V gene lookup returns CDR1 SGHTA and CDR2 FQGTGA. Written as DNA, the CDR3 is TGTGCCAGCAGCCCCGGCGGGAGGGCCTACGAGCAGTACTTC. Its translation: CASSPGGRAYEQYF.

This clonotype was counted ten times or more. This beta chain represents an off-target read in a library built for alpha chains; its size is of limited meaning. The V gene is TRBV20-1, the J gene TRBJ2-5, with D tentatively TRBD2 (5 bases). From germline, CDR1 is DFQATT and CDR2 SNEGSKA (reference sequence). CDR3 length: 13 amino acids. Trimming left V 4 bases short and J 5 bases short, with 14 bases between. The CDR3 nucleotides read TGCAGTGCTATAGAGAGCGGAGTCGAGACCCAGTACTTC. Translated: CSAIESGVETQYF.

Concerning this clonotype itself: In a library made to pick up alpha chains, this beta chain is a stray read with a size that means little. CDR3 bases: TGTGCCAGTTGCCGGGACAGGGTTTCGGATACGCAGTATTTT. It codes for CASCRDRVSDTQYF. The rearrangement links TRBV19 to TRBJ2-3, with 9 bases matching TRBD1. Germline V CDR1 and CDR2: LNHDA, SQIVND (reference sequence). This CDR3 is 14 amino acids long. V dropped 8 bases and J dropped 6; count of bases not matched to a gene: 9.

There are many counts of this clonotype. This beta chain is off target for a library built for alpha chains, so its abundance means little. V usage is TRBV28 and J usage is TRBJ2-7; 9 bases are a match to TRBD1. Losses at the gene ends were 4 bases for V and 2 bases for J; bases not matched to a gene: 3. From germline, CDR1 is MDHEN and CDR2 SYDVKM. This CDR3 comprises 14 residues. CDR3 DNA sequence: TGTGCCAGCAGTTCGGGACAGGGCCCCTACGAGCAGTACTTC. This codes for CASSSGQGPYEQYF.

This clonotype was recorded at least ten times. The library was designed around alpha chains, so this beta chain is a stray read whose abundance carries little weight. The chain recombines TRBV29-1 with TRBJ1-4, with 7 bases that match TRBD1. The CDR3 extends over 16 amino acids. Germline values: CDR1 SQVTM, CDR2 ANQGSEA. Trimming cost V 0 bases and J 4 bases; bases outside gene matches: 8. The CDR3 here is CSVEDRDSRFNEKLFF. Here the CDR3 DNA reads TGCAGCGTTGAAGATCGGGACAGTCGATTTAATGAAAAACTGTTTTTT.

This clonotype was picked up many times. Since the library was made to target alpha chains, this beta chain is a stray read and its abundance is not meaningful. The chain joins TRBV5-1 to TRBJ1-2; D is uncertain. Germline assignment: CDR1 SGHRS and CDR2 YFSETQ. The length of the CDR3 is 14 residues. Trimming stripped 0 bases from V and 2 bases from J, with 8 bases between. This chain's CDR3 is CASSLEAPNYGYTF. DNA for the CDR3: TGCGCCAGCAGCTTGGAAGCACCGAACTATGGCTACACCTTC.

Points on this clonotype: This beta chain slipped into a library made for alpha chains as a stray read, so its size is not meaningful. The chain carries TRBV27 and TRBJ2-2, with D perhaps TRBD2 (5 bases). This CDR3 is built from 11 residues. Trimming removed 9 bases at V and 11 bases at J, with 13 bases between. CDR1 and CDR2 (germline): MNHEY, SMNVEV (reference sequence). The CDR3 region is CASTDYGELFF. CDR3 sequence (DNA): TGTGCCAGTACAGACTACGGAGAGCTGTTTTTT.

By share, this clonotype counts as medium-sized. The library was built for alpha chains, so this beta chain is an off-target read and its size means little. The chain employs TRBV28 and TRBJ1-4; D is undetermined. V lost 4 bases to trimming and J lost 6 bases, with 6 bases between them. Germline V lookup: CDR1 MDHEN, CDR2 SYDVKM. The CDR3 contains 12 residues. The CDR3 sequence: CASSSSHEKLFF. CDR3 in DNA: TGTGCCAGCAGTTCAAGTCATGAAAAACTGTTTTTT.